Below, one T cell receptor (beta chain) is given with its context. Assay: immunoSEQ multiplex PCR; the TCRdb copy retains only in-frame clones and omits some. The sample includes some 130,000 clones, under 90% seen only once; the top ten take about 7.6%. This entry comes from a study of control samples from healthy donors and cancer patients. The specimen was PBMCs. The TCR comes from a man in his forties or fifties with head and neck cancer.

CDR3 region: CASSQDFTGRSYNEQFF. The CDR3 nucleotides are TGCGCCAGCAGCCAAGATTTTACAGGACGGAGCTACAATGAGCAGTTCTTC. This chain links TRBV4-1 with TRBJ2-1; tentative D call: TRBD1 (5 bases). Germline assignment: CDR1 MGHRA and CDR2 YSYEKL. V was shortened by 0 bases and J by 3 bases, with 15 bases between the two germline ends. The CDR3 runs 17 residues.